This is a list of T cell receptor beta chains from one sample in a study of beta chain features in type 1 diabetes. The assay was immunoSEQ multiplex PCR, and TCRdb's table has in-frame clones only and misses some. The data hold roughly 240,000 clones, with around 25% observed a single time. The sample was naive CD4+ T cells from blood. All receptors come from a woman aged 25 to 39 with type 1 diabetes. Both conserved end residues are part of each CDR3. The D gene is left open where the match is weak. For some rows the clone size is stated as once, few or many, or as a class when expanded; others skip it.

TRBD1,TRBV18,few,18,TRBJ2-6,TGTGCCAGCTCCTCCGGACAGGGGAGTTTTGCCGGGGCCAACGTCCTGACTTTC,CASSSGQGSFAGANVLTF
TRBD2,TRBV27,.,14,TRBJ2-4,TGTGCCAGCGGCGAGCGGGAGGGGGATAACATTCAGTACTTC,CASGEREGDNIQYF
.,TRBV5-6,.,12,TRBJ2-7,TGTGCCAGCAGCCGTTTTCGGGACGAGCAGTACTTC,CASSRFRDEQYF
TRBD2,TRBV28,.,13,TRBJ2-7,TGTGCCAGCAGTTCGGGGGGATCCTACGAGCAGTACTTC,CASSSGGSYEQYF
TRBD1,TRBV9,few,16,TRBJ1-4,TGTGCCAGCAGCTCATCCCCTGGACAGGAGAATGAAAAACTGTTTTTT,CASSSSPGQENEKLFF
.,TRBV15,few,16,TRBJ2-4,TGTGCCACCAGCACCCGGGATATCTTGTACGGAAACATTCAGTACTTC,CATSTRDILYGNIQYF
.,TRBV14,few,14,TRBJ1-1,TGTGCCAGCAGCCGGTTCCCAGTGAACACTGAAGCTTTCTTT,CASSRFPVNTEAFF
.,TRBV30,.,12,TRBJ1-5,TGTGCCTGGAGTGTACAAAGGGGTCCCCAGCATTTT,CAWSVQRGPQHF
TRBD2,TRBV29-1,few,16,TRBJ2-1,TGCAGCGTTACCGGGACTAGCGGGCCTCCCTACAATGAGCAGTTCTTC,CSVTGTSGPPYNEQFF
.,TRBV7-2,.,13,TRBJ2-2,TGTGCCAGCAGCTTTACAGGGCCCGGGGAGCTGTTTTTT,CASSFTGPGELFF
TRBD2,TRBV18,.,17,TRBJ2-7,TGTGCCAGCTCACCGCCGGGACTAGCGGCGAGCTCCTACGAGCAGTACTTC,CASSPPGLAASSYEQYF
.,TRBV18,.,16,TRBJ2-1,TGTGCCAGCTCACCACTTGGACAGAGCTCCTACAATGAGCAGTTCTTC,CASSPLGQSSYNEQFF
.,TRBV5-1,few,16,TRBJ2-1,TGCGCCAGCAGCTTGGGACGGGGAGGTGTTGAGAATGAGCAGTTCTTC,CASSLGRGGVENEQFF
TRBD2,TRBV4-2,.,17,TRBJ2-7,TGTGCCAGCAGCCAAGTTTCATCGGGACTAGCTTCCTACGAGCAGTACTTC,CASSQVSSGLASYEQYF
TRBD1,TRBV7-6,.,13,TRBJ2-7,TGTGCCAGCAGCCGGACAGGGACATACGAGCAGTACTTC,CASSRTGTYEQYF
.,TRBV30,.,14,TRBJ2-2,TGTGCCTGGAGTGTGCAACTGGACACCGGGGAGCTGTTTTTT,CAWSVQLDTGELFF
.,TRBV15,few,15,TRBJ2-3,TGTGCCACCAGCAGAGGATGGCAGAGCACAGATACGCAGTATTTT,CATSRGWQSTDTQYF
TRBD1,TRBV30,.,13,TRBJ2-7,TGTGCCTGGAGCGGACAGGGTGCCTACGAGCAGTACTTC,CAWSGQGAYEQYF
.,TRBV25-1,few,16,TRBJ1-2,TGTGCCAGCAGTGATGGGACAAGATGGACCCATTATGGCTACACCTTC,CASSDGTRWTHYGYTF
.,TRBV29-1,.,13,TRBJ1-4,TGCAGCGTATCCCGGTCCCGCCGGGAAAAACTGTTTTTT,CSVSRSRREKLFF
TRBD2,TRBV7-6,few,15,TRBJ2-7,TGTGCCAGCAGCCTGGGACTAGCGGGCTCCTACGAGCAGTACTTC,CASSLGLAGSYEQYF
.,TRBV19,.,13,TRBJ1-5,TGTGCCAGTGGGGGGTTTAGCAATCAGCCCCAGCATTTT,CASGGFSNQPQHF
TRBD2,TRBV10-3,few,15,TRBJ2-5,TGTGCCACCGATCCCCTCGGCGGGAGAGGAGAGACCCAGTACTTC,CATDPLGGRGETQYF
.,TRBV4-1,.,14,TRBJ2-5,TGCGCCAGCAGCCAAGATGATAGGGGGGAGACCCAGTACTTC,CASSQDDRGETQYF
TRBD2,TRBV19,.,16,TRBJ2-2,TGTGCCAGTAGCCGGACTAGCGGATTAAACACCGGGGAGCTGTTTTTT,CASSRTSGLNTGELFF
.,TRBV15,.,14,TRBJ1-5,TGTGCCACCAGCTCAAGGGACACTAATCAGCCCCAGCATTTT,CATSSRDTNQPQHF
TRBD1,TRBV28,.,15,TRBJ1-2,TGTGCCAGCATTCCACACCCACAGGGGGCCTATGGCTACACCTTC,CASIPHPQGAYGYTF
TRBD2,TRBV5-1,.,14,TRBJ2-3,TGCGCCAGCAGCACGCCCACTAGCGCAGATACGCAGTATTTT,CASSTPTSADTQYF
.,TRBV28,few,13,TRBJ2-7,TGTGCCAGCAGCTTAACTAGCTACTACGAGCAGTACTTC,CASSLTSYYEQYF
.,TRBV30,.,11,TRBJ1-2,TGTGCCTGGAGTGTGACGGGAGACTACACCTTC,CAWSVTGDYTF
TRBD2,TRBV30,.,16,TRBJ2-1,TGTGCCTGGAAACTCGGACTAGCGGGAGGTATCGGTGAGCAGTTCTTC,CAWKLGLAGGIGEQFF
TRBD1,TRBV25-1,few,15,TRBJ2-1,TGTGCCAGCAGTGCTCCCGGGACAGACTACAATGAGCAGTTCTTC,CASSAPGTDYNEQFF
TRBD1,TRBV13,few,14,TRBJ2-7,TGTGCCAGCAGGCGGACAGGGTCGAGTTTCGAGCAGTACTTC,CASRRTGSSFEQYF
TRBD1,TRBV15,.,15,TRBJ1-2,TGTGCCACCAGCAGATCCGGGACAGGAGACTATGGCTACACCTTC,CATSRSGTGDYGYTF
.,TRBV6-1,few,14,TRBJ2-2,TGTGCCAGCAGTGCCCACAGCCCGGCCGGGGAGCTGTTTTTT,CASSAHSPAGELFF
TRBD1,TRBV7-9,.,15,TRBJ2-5,TGTGCCAGCAGCCCGCTGGGACAGGGTGGCCGGGCCCAGTACTTC,CASSPLGQGGRAQYF
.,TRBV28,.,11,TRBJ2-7,TGTGCCAGCAGTTTCGGGACTTTGGGGTACTTC,CASSFGTLGYF
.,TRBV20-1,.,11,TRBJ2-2,TGCAGTGCTAGTGGAGGAGGGGAGCTGTTTTTT,CSASGGGELFF
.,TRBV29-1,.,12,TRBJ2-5,TGCAGCGTTGAATTCAGGGTGAAGACCCAGTACTTC,CSVEFRVKTQYF
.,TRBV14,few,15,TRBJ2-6,TGTGCCAGCAGCCGCGACAGATCTGGGGCCAACGTCCTGACTTTC,CASSRDRSGANVLTF
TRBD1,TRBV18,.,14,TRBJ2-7,TGTGCCAGCTCACCGGGACAGGGAACCTACGAGCAGTACTTC,CASSPGQGTYEQYF
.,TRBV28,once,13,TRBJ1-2,TGTGCCTGTCGAAGGGGGGGGAACTATGGCTACACCTTC,CACRRGGNYGYTF
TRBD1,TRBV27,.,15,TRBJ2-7,TGTGCCAGCAGCCCAACCGGGACAGCGAGCTACGAGCAGTACTTC,CASSPTGTASYEQYF
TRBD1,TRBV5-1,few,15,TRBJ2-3,TGCGCCAGCAGCCCCGGGGACAGGGACAGCGGTACGCAGTATTTT,CASSPGDRDSGTQYF
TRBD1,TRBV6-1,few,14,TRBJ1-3,TGTGCCAGCAGACAGGGGATCGAAGGAAACACCATATATTTT,CASRQGIEGNTIYF
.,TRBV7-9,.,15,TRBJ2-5,TGTGCCAGCAGCCCCTTTCAGGGTCGGTTGGAGACCCAGTACTTC,CASSPFQGRLETQYF
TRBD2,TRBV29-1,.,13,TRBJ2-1,TGCAGCGGGGGACTAGCGGGACACAATGAGCAGTTCTTC,CSGGLAGHNEQFF
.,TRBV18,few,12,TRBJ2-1,TGTGCCAGCTCACCGTCCGGAGATGAGCAGTTCTTC,CASSPSGDEQFF
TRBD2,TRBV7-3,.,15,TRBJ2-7,TGTGCCAGCAGCTTAACGCCAAGCGGGGACTACGAGCAGTACTTC,CASSLTPSGDYEQYF
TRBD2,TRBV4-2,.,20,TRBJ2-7,TGTGCCAGCAGCCAAGAGCCCCAAGCCGGGACTAGCGGGAGCATCAACGAGCAGTACTTC,CASSQEPQAGTSGSINEQYF
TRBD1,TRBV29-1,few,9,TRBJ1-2,TGCAGCGTTGAGACAGGGGTTACCTTC,CSVETGVTF